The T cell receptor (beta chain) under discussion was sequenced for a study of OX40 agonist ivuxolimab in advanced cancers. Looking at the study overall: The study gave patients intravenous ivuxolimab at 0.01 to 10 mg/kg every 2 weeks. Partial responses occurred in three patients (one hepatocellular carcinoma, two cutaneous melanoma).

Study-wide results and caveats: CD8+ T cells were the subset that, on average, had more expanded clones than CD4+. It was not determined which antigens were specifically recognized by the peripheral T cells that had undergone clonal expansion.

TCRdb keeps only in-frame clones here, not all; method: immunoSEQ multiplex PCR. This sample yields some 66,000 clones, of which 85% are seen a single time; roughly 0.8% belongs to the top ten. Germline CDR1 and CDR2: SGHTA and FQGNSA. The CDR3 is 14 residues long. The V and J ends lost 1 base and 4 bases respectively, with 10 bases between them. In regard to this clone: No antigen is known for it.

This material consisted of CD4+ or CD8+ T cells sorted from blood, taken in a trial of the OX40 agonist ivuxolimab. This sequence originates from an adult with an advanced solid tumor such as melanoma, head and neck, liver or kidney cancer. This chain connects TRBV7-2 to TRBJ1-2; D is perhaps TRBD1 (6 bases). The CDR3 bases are TGTGCCAGCAGCTTAGAGAACAGGGTCTATGGCTACACCTTC. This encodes CASSLENRVYGYTF.